This record looks at one T cell receptor beta chain sequence and its context. No antigen is known for it. CDR1 LNHDA and CDR2 SQIVND come from the germline V gene (reference sequence). V shed 5 bases and J shed 4 bases, with 12 bases lying between them. This CDR3 contains 13 residues. This entry belongs to a study of type 1 and type 2 diabetes patients. Study details: T cells were magnetically sorted from PBMCs as CD4+ or CD8+ subsets.

Amplification started from genomic DNA. The TCR beta CDR3 region was amplified using 30 forward and 13 reverse primers. MiXCR was run by TCRdb on the multiplex PCR reads, yielding one entry per CDR3 protein. The table records more than 250,000 distinct CDR3 sequences, around 47% of them present only once. Diabetic patients met standard criteria for type 1 or type 2 diabetes. No donor had another autoimmune disease or recent infection within four weeks. Findings of the study overall: A median of one highly-expanded CD4+ clone, covering 3% to 4.5% of reads, occurred in type 2 diabetes.

The TCR comes from a man between 18 and 35 years old with type 2 diabetes. Sequenced input: peripheral blood mononuclear cells (PBMCs). This chain uses TRBV19 with TRBJ2-7; D is unclear. The CDR3 spells CASSSPTDYEQYF. In nucleotides, the CDR3 is TGTGCCAGTAGTTCTCCGACGGATTACGAGCAGTACTTC.